One T cell receptor beta chain is described in this entry. The antigen is not known. A read error may be the cause here, since a much bigger clone is one base away. The data originate from a study of HIV-infected patients and healthy controls. Study-wide background: In most of the 16 patients, CD4 counts climbed slightly after three months but remained subnormal. Study-wide findings and caveats: The authors saw processing only sixteen HIV-infected individuals as a major limitation on generality.

cDNA was made from 500 ng RNA using alpha and beta constant primers. Each of the alpha and beta chains got its own library through chain-specific third strand synthesis with indices. Each CDR3 protein gets one entry after TCRdb re-called the 5' RACE reads with MiXCR. Of around 3,400 distinct CDR3 sequences in the sample, roughly 21% were seen once. The repertoire came from unfractionated whole blood and reflected all unsorted peripheral T cells. Material: blood, obtained before antiretroviral therapy. The receptor comes from an adult with HIV infection.

The CDR3 is CASSLAGDTWELFF. Written as DNA, the CDR3 is TGCGCCAGCAGCTTGGCCGGCGACACCTGGGAGCTGTTTTTT. The rearrangement uses TRBV5-1 and TRBJ2-2; D remains ambiguous. This CDR3 has 14 amino acids. Germline V gives CDR1 SGHRS, CDR2 YFSETQ. Full variable domain (rest looked up from reference TRBV5-1 and TRBJ2-2): KAGVTQTPRYLIKTRGQQVTLSCSPISGHRSVSWYQQTPGQGLQFLFEYFSETQRNKGNFPGRFSGRQFSNSRSEMNVSTLELGDSALYLCASSLAGDTWELFFGEGSRLTVL.